The 18 T cell receptor beta chains in this list originate from one sample, sequenced in a study of T-cell memory formation after mild COVID-19. TCRdb itself ran the 5' RACE reads through MiXCR, one entry per CDR3 protein. The table shows almost 350,000 distinct CDR3 sequences, with 20% to 25% occurring only once. Sequencing used PBMCs or a T cell subset sorted from them (not recorded which). These receptor sequences come from a man between 18 and 35 years old who had mild COVID-19 (a few samples of this study predate the infection). Cell type and time point are not known.

The rearrangement uses TRBV5-6 and TRBJ1-1, with D possibly matching TRBD1 (6 bases). Looked up from germline, CDR1 is SGHDT and CDR2 is YYEEEE. The CDR3 consists of 14 residues. Between the trimmed V and J ends, which lost 4 bases and 6 bases, there was a span of 16 bases. The CDR3 here is CASSVTGFGSEAFF. DNA for the CDR3: TGTGCCAGCAGCGTTACAGGGTTCGGATCTGAAGCTTTCTTT.

The gene calls are TRBV4-3 and TRBJ2-7; the D gene is possibly TRBD1 (5 bases). Trimming took off 0 bases at V and 3 bases at J, with 15 bases between the two ends. Germline CDR1 and CDR2: LGHNA and YSLEER. CDR3 length: 16 residues. The CDR3 reads CASSQDRTRPHYEQYF. The CDR3 bases are TGCGCCAGCAGCCAAGATAGGACAAGGCCGCACTACGAGCAGTACTTC.

This clonotype was counted many times. The chain links TRBV11-2 to TRBJ1-2; TRBD1 matches at 7 bases. Looked up from germline, CDR1 is SGHAT and CDR2 is FQNNGV. V trimming: 5 bases; J trimming: 8 bases; junction bases outside the gene matches: 8. The CDR3 has 13 residues. The CDR3 DNA reads as TGTGCCAGCAGCCCAGGACAGGCGTGGGGCTACACCTTC. Protein sequence: CASSPGQAWGYTF.

The CDR3 nucleotides are TGTGCCATCAGTGAGGCGGGGCATTACAATGAGCAGTTCTTC. Translating gives CAISEAGHYNEQFF. The chain couples TRBV10-3 to TRBJ2-1; D may be TRBD2 (6 bases). V lost 2 bases and J 4 bases, leaving 9 bases between the germline ends. The CDR3 covers 14 residues. CDR1 is ENHRY, CDR2 SYGVKD, per germline.

This clonotype has more than one count but fewer than ten. The V gene is TRBV10-3, the J gene TRBJ2-1, with 7 bases fitting TRBD1. The CDR3 has 16 residues. The V segment lost 6 bases and the J segment 0 bases; nucleotides outside the gene matches: 8. The germline V gene encodes CDR1 ENHRY and CDR2 SYGVKD. This CDR3 is CAIRATGSASYNEQFF. In DNA form, the CDR3 reads TGTGCCATCAGGGCGACAGGGTCTGCCTCCTACAATGAGCAGTTCTTC.

This clonotype has only a few counts. V and J are TRBV5-1 and TRBJ1-6; perhaps TRBD1 as D (5 bases). Germline values: CDR1 SGHRS, CDR2 YFSETQ. V shed 0 bases and J shed 7 bases, with 8 bases lying between them. The CDR3 covers 14 residues. The chain's CDR3 is CASSLGDANSPLHF. The CDR3 nucleotides are TGCGCCAGCAGCTTGGGGGACGCCAATTCACCCCTCCACTTT.

This clonotype has a handful of counts. V and J are TRBV5-1 and TRBJ2-7; 12 nucleotides line up with TRBD1. This CDR3 has 14 amino acids. The trim removed 3 bases at V and 6 bases at J, leaving 4 bases unmatched. In germline, CDR1 is SGHRS, CDR2 YFSETQ. The CDR3 loop is CASSSGTGGAEQYV. The CDR3 DNA reads as TGCGCCAGCAGCTCCGGGACAGGGGGCGCCGAGCAGTACGTC.

Only a few counts were recorded for this clonotype. The chain links TRBV3-1 to TRBJ1-3, with TRBD1 as a possible D gene (6 bases). From germline, CDR1 is LGHDT and CDR2 YNNKEL (reference sequence). Trimming left V 4 bases short and J 4 bases short, with 17 bases between. The CDR3 is 16 residues long. CDR3 coding DNA: TGTGCCAGCAGCCTCAGATCGGGACAAAGAGGAAACACCATATATTTT. The encoded protein is CASSLRSGQRGNTIYF.

This clonotype has a single count. The chain combines TRBV10-3 with TRBJ1-1; the match to TRBD1 covers 7 bases. J was trimmed by 2 bases and V by 6 bases; bases with no gene match: 6. This CDR3 spans 14 amino acids. Germline V lookup: CDR1 ENHRY, CDR2 SYGVKD. CDR3 sequence (DNA): TGTGCCATCAGGGGGACAGCCCTTAACACTGAAGCTTTCTTT. Translated, it gives CAIRGTALNTEAFF.

This clonotype was recorded a few times. The rearrangement uses TRBV9 and TRBJ2-5; 11 positions match TRBD2. V lost 0 bases, J lost 5 bases, and 3 bases stayed unmatched. Germline V gene data show CDR1 as SGDLS and CDR2 as YYNGEE. This CDR3 is 15 amino acids long. This CDR3 reads CASSVGPSGGETQYF. The CDR3 DNA reads TGTGCCAGCAGCGTAGGTCCTAGCGGGGGGGAGACCCAGTACTTC.

The chain carries TRBV5-1 and TRBJ1-1; 7 bases match TRBD1. Germline CDR1 and CDR2: SGHRS and YFSETQ. J gave up 5 bases and V 8 bases, and 15 bases lay outside the gene matches. The CDR3 is made up of 15 amino acids. In nucleotides, the CDR3 is TGCGCCAGTAGCCCTCTACAGGGGTCGGGAACTGAAGCTTTCTTT. Translation: CASSPLQGSGTEAFF.

This chain links TRBV18 with TRBJ2-4; tentatively, D is TRBD1 (6 bases). V lost 3 bases and J 8 bases, leaving 11 bases between the germline ends. Germline lookup yields CDR1 KGHSH and CDR2 LQKENI. The CDR3 runs 13 residues. CDR3 sequence: CASSPGTTDIQYF. The CDR3 DNA follows: TGTGCCAGCTCACCCGGGACAACAGACATTCAGTACTTC. Combining the CDR3 with reference TRBV18 and TRBJ2-4 gives the whole variable domain NAGVMQNPRHLVRRRGQEARLRCSPMKGHSHVYWYRQLPEEGLKFMVYLQKENIIDESGMPKERFSAEFPKEGPSILRIQQVVRGDSAAYFCASSPGTTDIQYFGAGTRLSVL.

The V call is TRBV2, the J call TRBJ2-5; D ambiguous. Germline V gene lookup returns CDR1 SNHLY and CDR2 FYNNEI. The CDR3 is made up of 13 amino acids. Trimming cost V 7 bases and J 0 bases, with 9 bases left between them. CDR3 residues: CASKVGNQETQYF. The CDR3 DNA sequence: TGTGCCAGCAAAGTGGGGAACCAAGAGACCCAGTACTTC. Variable domain in full (rest from reference TRBV2 and TRBJ2-5): EPEVTQTPSHQVTQMGQEVILRCVPISNHLYFYWYRQILGQKVEFLVSFYNNEISEKSEIFDDQFSVERPDGSNFTLKIRSTKLEDSAMYFCASKVGNQETQYFGPGTRLLVL.

Details on this clonotype: Sequence at one end of the junction differs from germline and may be a read error. The chain joins TRBV7-2 to TRBJ1-5, with a weak D call TRBD1 (5 bases). CDR3 size: 16 residues. The germline CDR1 and CDR2 sequences are SGHTA and FQGNSA. This chain's CDR3 is CASSLNGGLSNQPKHF. CDR3 in DNA: TGTGCCAGCAGTCTTAATGGGGGTCTTAGCAATCAGCCCAAGCATTTT.

This chain joins TRBV20-1 and TRBJ2-3, with 9 bases that match TRBD1. The germline V gene encodes CDR1 DFQATT and CDR2 SNEGSKA (reference sequence). The CDR3 length is 13 residues. V was pared by 8 bases and J by 3 bases, with 6 bases of the junction left unmatched. CDR3 protein: CSLSGTGTDTQYF. CDR3 coding DNA: TGCAGTCTATCTGGGACAGGGACAGATACGCAGTATTTT.

The CDR3 DNA follows: TGTGCCAGCAGCAACCGGCTCGGGACACAGGGAGGGGCTTTCTTT. This gives the protein CASSNRLGTQGGAFF. The V and J genes are TRBV7-9 and TRBJ1-1; D perhaps matches TRBD1 (6 bases). V lost 5 bases to trimming and J lost 11 bases, with 24 bases between them. Germline-derived CDR1 and CDR2 are SEHNR and FQNEAQ (reference sequence). There are 15 residues in the CDR3.

This clonotype was recorded a few times. The chain combines TRBV5-6 with TRBJ1-2; D unclear. Germline CDR1 is SGHDT and CDR2 is YYEEEE. The CDR3 is 12 amino acids. The ends were cut back, 5 bases at V and 4 bases at J, with 9 bases in the middle. The CDR3 here is CASSSDIYGYTF. The CDR3 nucleotides read TGTGCCAGCAGTTCTGACATCTATGGCTACACCTTC.

This clonotype was picked up many times. The CDR3 bases are TGTGCCAGCAGCCCCTTAAACCTAGCGGGGGAACACAATGAGCAGTTCTTC. The encoded protein is CASSPLNLAGEHNEQFF. The chain combines TRBV4-2 with TRBJ2-1; 10 nucleotides line up with TRBD2. Per germline, CDR1 LGHNA and CDR2 YNFKEQ. V lost 4 bases to trimming and J lost 5 bases; unmatched junction nucleotides: 11. The CDR3 length is 17 residues.